A selection of T cell receptor beta chains follows, all from one sample in a study of shared T cell receptors in the human thymus. Sequenced by immunoSEQ multiplex PCR; TCRdb stores in-frame clones only, minus some. The sample shows about 610,000 clones, around 89% of them seen only once. These sequences were also reported in another study, on human thymus T cells.

Input material: thymocytes. The receptors shown here come from a boy younger than two with a congenital heart defect. Both conserved end residues are part of each CDR3. The D gene is left open where the match is weak. Size tells how often a clone was seen (once, few, many) or the class of an expanded clone, and some rows leave it out.

>-|-|TRBV29-1|TRBJ2-5
CSVEDTPIRRGETQYF
TGCAGCGTTGAAGATACCCCGATTAGGAGGGGAGAGACCCAGTACTTC
>-|-|TRBV6-6|TRBJ2-7
CACNGDLFYEQYF
TGTGCCTGCAATGGGGACTTATTCTACGAGCAGTACTTC
>TRBD1|-|TRBV30|TRBJ1-1
CAWSVDRGPTEAFF
TGTGCCTGGAGTGTTGACAGGGGGCCCACTGAAGCTTTCTTT
>TRBD2|-|TRBV9|TRBJ2-4
CASSEKLAGGLQYF
TGTGCCAGCAGTGAGAAACTAGCGGGAGGGCTTCAGTACTTC
>-|-|TRBV28|TRBJ2-7
CASSLTSFRGRYEQYF
TGTGCCAGCAGTTTAACCTCCTTTCGGGGAAGATACGAGCAGTACTTC
>-|-|TRBV19|TRBJ2-1
CASNQGPSYNEQFF
TGTGCCAGTAACCAGGGGCCCTCCTACAATGAGCAGTTCTTC
>-|-|TRBV28|TRBJ2-5
CASSLNRENQETQYF
TGTGCCAGCAGTTTAAACCGGGAGAACCAAGAGACCCAGTACTTC
>TRBD2|-|TRBV5-4|TRBJ2-1
CASSLSGREENEQFF
TGTGCCAGCAGCCTTAGCGGGAGGGAGGAAAATGAGCAGTTCTTC
>TRBD1|-|TRBV7-2|TRBJ1-5
CASSRQGGNQPQHF
TGTGCCAGCAGCCGCCAGGGGGGCAATCAGCCCCAGCATTTT
>TRBD1|-|TRBV30|TRBJ2-3
CAWVIRGRPDTQYF
TGTGCCTGGGTTATCAGGGGGCGCCCGGATACGCAGTATTTT
>TRBD2|-|TRBV6-5|TRBJ2-3
CASRPGGLKTDTQYF
TGTGCCTCCCGCCCGGGGGGGCTCAAGACAGATACGCAGTATTTT
>TRBD2|-|TRBV9|TRBJ2-1
CASSPSLAGTTTRNEQFF
TGTGCCAGCAGCCCCAGTCTAGCGGGAACTACCACCCGAAATGAGCAGTTCTTC
>TRBD2|-|TRBV11-2|TRBJ2-1
CASSVTSGRFYNEQFF
TGTGCCAGCAGCGTCACTAGCGGGAGGTTTTACAATGAGCAGTTCTTC
>TRBD1|-|TRBV30|TRBJ1-1
CAWSDDRDTEAFF
TGTGCCTGGAGTGACGACAGGGACACTGAAGCTTTCTTT
>TRBD2|-|TRBV28|TRBJ2-1
CASSLRLAGEAAEQFF
TGTGCCAGCAGTTTACGACTAGCGGGAGAGGCAGCTGAGCAGTTCTTC
>TRBD1|-|TRBV2|TRBJ1-3
CASRGGTGKKGNTIYF
TGTGCCAGCAGGGGGGGGACAGGGAAGAAAGGAAACACCATATATTTT
>-|-|TRBV29-1|TRBJ1-2
CSVEDRGNGYTF
TGCAGCGTTGAAGATAGGGGGAATGGCTACACCTTC
>-|-|TRBV29-1|TRBJ2-5
CSVTTGRRGETQYF
TGCAGCGTAACGACAGGGCGGAGGGGAGAGACCCAGTACTTC
>TRBD2|-|TRBV10-3|TRBJ2-7
CAIMGGSSPVAEQYF
TGTGCCATCATGGGCGGGAGTTCCCCCGTTGCCGAGCAGTACTTC
>-|-|TRBV5-1|TRBJ2-7
CASIGGPGEISEQYF
TGCGCCAGCATCGGTGGACCGGGAGAGATAAGCGAGCAGTACTTC
>-|-|TRBV25-1|TRBJ2-5
CASSESGAETQYF
TGTGCCAGCAGTGAATCTGGGGCAGAGACCCAGTACTTC
>TRBD2|-|TRBV7-3|TRBJ2-1
CASSLIRTSGLHDEQFF
TGTGCCAGCAGCTTAATTCGGACTAGCGGACTCCACGATGAGCAGTTCTTC
>-|-|TRBV30|TRBJ2-2
CACVLRGNTGELFF
TGTGCCTGCGTTTTACGGGGGAACACCGGGGAGCTGTTTTTT
>-|-|TRBV6-5|TRBJ1-1
CATETRAGTEAFF
TGTGCCACGGAAACCAGGGCAGGCACTGAAGCTTTCTTT
>-|-|TRBV7-9|TRBJ1-4
CASSHRAIGVPEKLFF
TGTGCCAGCAGCCACAGGGCCATAGGGGTACCAGAAAAACTGTTTTTT
>TRBD1|-|TRBV19|TRBJ2-7
CASSIGWWDRGHEQYF
TGTGCCAGTAGTATCGGATGGTGGGACAGGGGACACGAGCAGTACTTC
>TRBD1|-|TRBV28|TRBJ2-1
CASSPRGPPSYNEQFF
TGTGCCAGCAGTCCGAGGGGGCCTCCCTCCTACAATGAGCAGTTCTTC
>TRBD2|-|TRBV4-1|TRBJ2-3
CASSQLGASGRGTDTQYF
TGCGCCAGCAGCCAGCTAGGCGCAAGCGGGAGGGGCACAGATACGCAGTATTTT
>-|-|TRBV7-9|TRBJ2-1
CASSPPPSGNEQFF
TGTGCCAGCAGCCCTCCCCCTTCGGGGAATGAGCAGTTCTTC
>TRBD2|-|TRBV28|TRBJ2-3
CASSLPPTSEIWADTQYF
TGTGCCAGCAGTTTACCCCCGACTAGCGAGATTTGGGCAGATACGCAGTATTTT
>-|-|TRBV7-9|TRBJ2-5
CATYIRQDNRKETQYF
TGTGCCACCTACATTAGACAGGACAATAGGAAAGAGACCCAGTACTTC
>TRBD2|-|TRBV7-9|TRBJ2-5
CASSYLGSGRRRETQYF
TGTGCCAGCAGCTATCTCGGGAGCGGGAGGCGTAGGGAGACCCAGTACTTC
>TRBD2|once|TRBV9|TRBJ2-7
CASSVGLGLAGPYEQYF
TGTGCCAGCAGCGTAGGGTTGGGACTAGCGGGACCCTACGAGCAGTACTTC
>TRBD2|-|TRBV28|TRBJ2-3
CASSFQASGDSTDTQYF
TGTGCCAGCAGTTTTCAGGCTAGCGGGGATAGCACAGATACGCAGTATTTT
>TRBD1|-|TRBV6-1|TRBJ2-3
CASSDGTGAPTDTQYF
TGTGCCAGCAGTGACGGGACAGGAGCCCCGACAGATACGCAGTATTTT
>TRBD2|-|TRBV30|TRBJ2-3
CAWKGLERADTQYF
TGTGCCTGGAAAGGACTAGAGCGCGCAGATACGCAGTATTTT